The 32 T cell receptor beta chains listed next were all sequenced from one sample in a study of blood T cell repertoires in COVID-19 (dated by TCRdb to the early 2020s). The library relied on the immunoSEQ multiplex PCR assay. TCRdb holds this immuneACCESS table with in-frame rearrangements only. Some clones are missing; in checked studies, unresolved V genes explain under half, and the rest has no known cause. For this sample the table gives 140,000 to 150,000 clones, of which about nine tenths were detected only once. The biggest ten clones account for approximately 4% of the sample. The sequenced sample consisted of PBMCs or T cells enriched from blood (not recorded which). Source of these receptors: a middle-aged woman who had been exposed to COVID-19.

V is TRBV19 and J is TRBJ1-5; 8 nucleotides line up with TRBD1. The germline gives CDR1 LNHDA, CDR2 SQIVND (reference sequence). The ends lost 3 bases at V and 5 bases at J; junction bases unmatched: 15. CDR3 length: 18 amino acids. The CDR3 is CASSMGNRYGQGYQPQHF. The CDR3 bases are TGTGCCAGTAGTATGGGGAATAGATACGGACAGGGCTATCAGCCCCAGCATTTT.

The chain links TRBV3-1 (or the pseudogene TRBV3-2) to TRBJ2-1; 15 positions agree with TRBD2. This CDR3 comprises 16 residues. Germline V gene lookup returns CDR1 LGHDT and CDR2 YNNKEL (reference sequence). V was clipped by 4 bases and J by 10 bases; unmatched bases: 8. As DNA, the CDR3 is TGTGCCAGCAGCCGCCCCCTGGGGACTAGCGGGGGGGAGCAGTTCTTC. As protein: CASSRPLGTSGGEQFF.

This clone was counted once. The genes are TRBV11-2 and TRBJ1-3; D ambiguous. The CDR3 has 13 residues. V lost 1 base and J 9 bases, leaving 10 bases between the germline ends. Germline CDR1 and CDR2: SGHAT and FQNNGV. The CDR3, as DNA: TGTGCCAGCAGCTTAGGGGGTCGGGGCACCATATATTTT. The encoded protein is CASSLGGRGTIYF.

This CDR3 reads CASSRLAGRGPTDTQYF. CDR3 DNA sequence: TGTGCCAGCAGCCGACTAGCGGGACGTGGTCCCACAGATACGCAGTATTTT. This rearrangement joins TRBV6-2 or TRBV6-3 to TRBJ2-3, with TRBD2 matching over 11 bases. The CDR3 runs 17 residues. Germline lookup yields CDR1 MNHEY and CDR2 SVGEGT. J was trimmed by 2 bases and V by 6 bases; bases with no gene match: 10.

The table lists this clone with a few counts. The V call is TRBV25-1, the J call TRBJ2-2; D perhaps matches TRBD1 (6 bases). The germline V and J ends were trimmed by 2 bases and 5 bases, with 9 bases remaining between them. The CDR3 consists of 14 residues. Germline CDR1 MGHDK, CDR2 SYGVNS. CDR3 coding DNA: TGTGCCAGCAGTGAACCGACAGGAACCGGGGAGCTGTTTTTT. Protein product: CASSEPTGTGELFF.

This clone turned up a few times. The chain links TRBV6-5 to TRBJ1-2; D unclear. V lost 4 bases, J lost 6 bases, and 15 bases lay in between. Germline V CDR1 and CDR2: MNHEY, SVGAGI. The CDR3 covers 14 residues. The CDR3 sequence: CASSFNENTNGYTF. The CDR3 region has the DNA TGTGCCAGCAGTTTTAATGAGAATACCAATGGCTACACCTTC.

This sequence joins TRBV3-1 (or the pseudogene TRBV3-2) and TRBJ1-6; D unclear. The CDR3 sequence is 15 residues long. Germline-derived CDR1 and CDR2 are LGHDT and YNNKEL (reference sequence). The germline V and J ends were trimmed by 5 bases and 8 bases, with 16 bases remaining between them. This CDR3 is CASSSTLPMDSPLHF. The CDR3 DNA reads TGTGCCAGCAGCTCCACATTACCGATGGATTCACCCCTCCACTTT.

The V and J genes are TRBV9 and TRBJ2-3; no clear D gene. V shed 0 bases and J shed 4 bases, with 6 bases lying between them. The CDR3 is 13 amino acids. CDR1 is SGDLS, CDR2 YYNGEE, per germline. CDR3 DNA sequence: TGTGCCAGCAGCGTAGTAATAGCAGATACGCAGTATTTT. Translation: CASSVVIADTQYF.

Written as DNA, the CDR3 is TGTGCCAGCAGTGACAGGAACTATGGCTACACCTTC. Amino acid sequence: CASSDRNYGYTF. The chain employs TRBV19 and TRBJ1-2, with D maybe TRBD1 (6 bases). This CDR3 contains 12 residues. The V gene lost 9 bases and the J gene lost 2 bases, with 10 bases spanning the gap. Germline CDR1 LNHDA, CDR2 SQIVND (reference sequence).

The chain links TRBV19 to TRBJ1-5; D is ambiguous. Between the trimmed V and J ends, which lost 8 bases and 5 bases, there was a span of 13 bases. The germline V gene encodes CDR1 LNHDA and CDR2 SQIVND (reference sequence). The CDR3 has 13 residues. The CDR3 reads CASAPGSDQPQHF. Here the CDR3 DNA reads TGTGCCAGTGCACCGGGGAGCGATCAGCCCCAGCATTTT.

The chain carries TRBV12-3 or TRBV12-4 and TRBJ1-3; D is unresolved. The CDR3 spans 12 residues. The germline V and J ends were trimmed by 3 bases and 4 bases, with 4 bases remaining between them. The chain's CDR3 is CASSFSGNTIYF. The DNA for the CDR3 is TGTGCCAGCAGTTTCTCCGGAAACACCATATATTTT.

This clone has only one observation. The V and J genes are TRBV29-1 and TRBJ1-1, with TRBD1 matching over 9 bases. The CDR3 length is 14 residues. Germline CDR1 reads SQVTM; CDR2 reads ANQGSEA. The J segment lost 1 base and the V segment lost 7 bases, leaving 7 bases of the junction unmatched. CDR3: CSDVGTGKNTEAFF. CDR3 sequence (DNA): TGCAGCGATGTTGGGACAGGGAAGAACACTGAAGCTTTCTTT.

The V call is TRBV7-6, the J call TRBJ2-3; 9 bases are shared with TRBD2. CDR1 is SGHVS and CDR2 is FNYEAQ in the germline V gene. Unmatched junction bases numbered 9, after V lost 1 base and J lost 7 bases. The CDR3 has 16 residues. The CDR3 DNA reads TGTGCCAGCAGCTTAGTTAGGGCGGGAGGGTCGAATACGCAGTATTTT. Its translation is CASSLVRAGGSNTQYF. The full variable domain, rest sourced from reference TRBV7-6 and TRBJ2-3, is GAGVSQSPRYKVTKRGQDVALRCDPISGHVSLYWYRQALGQGPEFLTYFNYEAQQDKSGLPNDRFSAERPEGSISTLTIQRTEQRDSAMYRCASSLVRAGGSNTQYFGPGTRLTVL.

This clone came up once. The chain joins TRBV19 to TRBJ2-1; 7 bases fit TRBD1. The CDR3 covers 14 residues. Trimming cost V 3 bases and J 4 bases; bases outside gene matches: 3. Germline V gene data show CDR1 as LNHDA and CDR2 as SQIVND (reference sequence). The CDR3 is CASSMGQIYNEQFF. In DNA form, the CDR3 reads TGTGCCAGTAGTATGGGACAGATTTACAATGAGCAGTTCTTC.

The gene calls are TRBV2 and TRBJ1-1; D unclear. CDR3 length: 16 residues. V was shortened by 4 bases and J by 0 bases, with 15 bases between the two germline ends. Germline V gene sequence: CDR1 SNHLY, CDR2 FYNNEI. The CDR3, as DNA: TGTGCCAGCAGTGTACGTAGGCAGGCTATGAACACTGAAGCTTTCTTT. This sequence encodes CASSVRRQAMNTEAFF.

The chain links TRBV5-1 to TRBJ1-3, with TRBD1 as a possible D gene (5 bases). The ends were cut back, 4 bases at V and 3 bases at J, with 14 bases in the middle. The CDR3 consists of 15 residues. The V gene's germline CDR1 is SGHRS and CDR2 YFSETQ. CDR3 protein: CASSPTQGGGNTIYF. The CDR3 bases are TGCGCCAGCAGCCCCACCCAGGGTGGTGGAAACACCATATATTTT. The whole variable domain, remainder taken from reference TRBV5-1 and TRBJ1-3, is KAGVTQTPRYLIKTRGQQVTLSCSPISGHRSVSWYQQTPGQGLQFLFEYFSETQRNKGNFPGRFSGRQFSNSRSEMNVSTLELGDSALYLCASSPTQGGGNTIYFGEGSWLTVV.

The chain carries TRBV9 and TRBJ2-5, with 8 bases that match TRBD2. V lost 0 bases and J lost 5; bases outside the gene matches: 3. The germline gives CDR1 SGDLS, CDR2 YYNGEE. This CDR3 comprises 14 residues. CDR3 sequence reads: CASSVEAGVETQYF. CDR3 nucleotides: TGTGCCAGCAGCGTAGAAGCGGGAGTGGAGACCCAGTACTTC.

The chain carries TRBV19 and TRBJ1-2; D is undetermined. The germline V gene encodes CDR1 LNHDA and CDR2 SQIVND (reference sequence). V lost 6 bases and J lost 3, with 11 bases in between. The CDR3 covers 13 residues. CDR3 in amino acids: CASSPQADYGYTF. The CDR3 DNA is TGTGCCAGTAGCCCTCAAGCGGACTATGGCTACACCTTC.

The gene calls are TRBV5-8 and TRBJ2-3; 12 bases fit TRBD1. Losses at the gene ends were 4 bases for V and 2 bases for J; bases not matched to a gene: 5. The CDR3 is 16 residues long. The germline V gene has CDR1 SGHTS and CDR2 YDEGEE. The CDR3 loop reads CASSLGQGANTDTQYF. In DNA form, the CDR3 reads TGTGCCAGCAGCCTGGGACAGGGGGCGAACACAGATACGCAGTATTTT.

This chain links TRBV14 with TRBJ1-1; TRBD1 matches 8 bases. The CDR3 totals 15 residues. CDR1 and CDR2 from the germline V gene are SGHDN and FVKESK. Trimming at V came to 8 bases and at J to 5 bases, leaving 13 bases not matched to a gene. The chain's CDR3 is CASSTLDRVGTEAFF. The CDR3 coding sequence is TGTGCCAGCTCAACCTTGGACAGGGTGGGGACTGAAGCTTTCTTT.

The rearrangement uses TRBV6-5 and TRBJ1-3; D is undetermined. The germline V gene has CDR1 MNHEY and CDR2 SVGAGI. V lost 4 bases, J lost 0 bases, and 7 bases lay in between. The CDR3 runs to 14 residues. The CDR3: CASSSPGSGNTIYF. The CDR3 nucleotides are TGTGCCAGCAGTTCCCCGGGCTCTGGAAACACCATATATTTT.

J is TRBJ1-6 and V is TRBV6-6, with TRBD1 identical over 8 bases. The trim removed 5 bases at V and 0 bases at J, leaving 12 bases unmatched. The CDR3 is 19 amino acids. Germline V lookup: CDR1 MNHNY, CDR2 SVGAGI (reference sequence). CDR3 sequence: CASSPMPGQVDSYNSPLHF. CDR3 DNA: TGTGCCAGCAGTCCAATGCCGGGACAGGTCGACTCCTATAATTCACCCCTCCACTTT.

This clone has only a few counts. The V call is TRBV28, the J call TRBJ2-7, with unresolved D. The CDR3 contains 16 residues. Germline CDR1 and CDR2: MDHEN and SYDVKM. V dropped 6 bases and J dropped 0 bases, with 18 bases sitting between them. Here the CDR3 DNA reads TGTGCCAGCAGGAGGCAAATAGCCTTGAGCTCCTACGAGCAGTACTTC. Protein product: CASRRQIALSSYEQYF.

The chain couples TRBV21-1 to TRBJ2-7; TRBD2 was called by the table and not checked on the DNA. TRBV21-1 is a listed pseudogene. This CDR3 is built from 14 residues. The CDR3, as DNA: TGTGCCAGCAGCAAATTATACGGTCGCTACGAGCAGTACTTC. The encoded protein is CASSKLYGRYEQYF.

The chain carries TRBV24-1 and TRBJ2-7; D gene unclear. The germline gives CDR1 KGHDR, CDR2 SFDVKD. There are 19 residues in the CDR3. V was shortened by 7 bases and J by 5 bases, with 32 bases between the two germline ends. Here the CDR3 DNA reads TGTGCCACCAGACGACGGGTTTTCACATTACCGCGGCTCGGAGACGAGCAGTACTTC. Encoded protein: CATRRRVFTLPRLGDEQYF.

The J gene is TRBJ1-2, the V gene TRBV21-1; the table's D call TRBD1 went unverified against the DNA. TRBV21-1 is noted as a pseudogene. The CDR3 covers 14 residues. CDR3 residues: CASSKAQGARGYTF. In nucleotides, the CDR3 is TGTGCCAGCAGCAAAGCCCAGGGGGCGCGAGGCTACACCTTC.

The V and J genes are TRBV6-1 and TRBJ2-3; TRBD2 agrees at 8 bases. The CDR3 extends over 20 amino acids. The V gene end was trimmed by 3 bases and the J gene end by 0 bases; junction bases not matched to a gene: 17. From germline, CDR1 is MNHNS and CDR2 SASEGT. The CDR3 is CASSDITSGRLFTSTDTQYF. DNA for the CDR3: TGTGCCAGCAGTGACATAACTAGCGGTCGCTTGTTTACTAGCACAGATACGCAGTATTTT.

The CDR3 here is CASSIYGGGGADTQYF. The CDR3 region has the DNA TGTGCCAGCAGCATATACGGAGGTGGGGGGGCAGATACGCAGTATTTT. V is TRBV11-2 and J is TRBJ2-3; 7 nucleotides agree with TRBD2. The CDR3 totals 16 residues. Looked up from germline, CDR1 is SGHAT and CDR2 is FQNNGV. With V trimmed by 5 bases and J by 4 bases, 12 bases remained unmatched.

V usage is TRBV9 and J usage is TRBJ1-4; tentatively, D is TRBD1 (5 bases). CDR3 size: 14 residues. V shed 3 bases and J shed 5 bases, with 11 bases lying between them. Germline V CDR1 and CDR2: SGDLS, YYNGEE. Here the CDR3 reads CASSDGQTNEKLFF. The CDR3 nucleotides read TGTGCCAGCAGCGATGGACAAACGAATGAAAAACTGTTTTTT.

The chain's CDR3 is CASSTSGTSGNEQFF. In DNA form, the CDR3 reads TGTGCCAGTAGTACTTCCGGGACTAGCGGCAATGAGCAGTTCTTC. The chain couples TRBV19 to TRBJ2-1, with 11 bases aligning to TRBD2. From germline, CDR1 is LNHDA and CDR2 SQIVND (reference sequence). V was clipped by 4 bases and J by 6 bases; unmatched bases: 5. This CDR3 region has 15 residues.

The V gene is TRBV5-1, the J gene TRBJ2-7; 10 positions match TRBD2. V gave up 0 bases and J gave up 4 bases; unmatched junction bases: 7. CDR1 and CDR2 from the germline V gene are SGHRS and YFSETQ. The CDR3 is made up of 16 amino acids. CDR3 protein: CASSLEPSGSLYEQYF. For the CDR3, the DNA is TGCGCCAGCAGCTTGGAGCCTAGCGGGAGTTTGTACGAGCAGTACTTC.

This sequence joins TRBV28 and TRBJ1-2; D is unresolved. Looked up from germline, CDR1 is MDHEN and CDR2 is SYDVKM. This CDR3 is built from 14 residues. With 3 bases removed from V and 4 bases from J, the gap between germline ends came to 12 bases. CDR3 loop: CASSFKSGGYGYTF. CDR3 DNA sequence: TGTGCCAGCAGTTTCAAATCTGGAGGCTATGGCTACACCTTC.